The 21 T cell receptor beta chains reported below all come from one sample, sequenced in a study of T cell changes during pregnancy in multiple sclerosis. Using immunoSEQ multiplex PCR, the repertoire was profiled, and TCRdb retains in-frame clones only, with some absent. The data show 35,000 to 45,000 clones, with 91% seen just once and approximately 2% held by the top ten. Here the sequenced sample was CD4+ T cells from peripheral blood mononuclear cells, taken after pregnancy. The receptor source for this set is a female donor in good health, enrolled as a control in a pregnancy study.

The chain couples TRBV15 to TRBJ2-2, with D uncertain. Germline V gene data show CDR1 as LNHNV and CDR2 as YYDKDF (reference sequence). The V end lost 0 bases, the J end lost 5 bases, and 10 bases lay between the germline ends. This CDR3 contains 15 residues. CDR3 amino acids: CATSRENQETGELFF. CDR3 DNA: TGTGCCACCAGCAGAGAGAACCAGGAAACCGGGGAGCTGTTTTTT.

The chain joins TRBV14 to TRBJ1-1; possibly TRBD1 for D (5 bases). The CDR3 runs to 13 residues. Trimming removed 4 bases at V and 5 bases at J, with 11 bases between. Germline CDR1 SGHDN, CDR2 FVKESK. The CDR3 region is CASSPTGPTEAFF. The CDR3 nucleotides read TGTGCCAGCAGCCCCACAGGACCAACTGAAGCTTTCTTT.

This sequence joins TRBV5-1 and TRBJ2-5; D gene uncertain. CDR1 is SGHRS, CDR2 YFSETQ, per germline. Trimming took off 2 bases at V and 1 base at J, with 9 bases between the two ends. CDR3 length: 14 residues. CDR3 nucleotide sequence: TGCGCCAGCAGCTTTATACAGCTCCAAGAGACCCAGTACTTC. Its translation is CASSFIQLQETQYF.

The gene calls are TRBV29-1 and TRBJ1-1, with D possibly being TRBD1 (5 bases). Trimming pared 2 bases from V and 6 bases from J, leaving 10 bases between. CDR1 is SQVTM and CDR2 is ANQGSEA in the germline V gene. The CDR3 contains 12 residues. The CDR3 DNA is TGCAGCGTTGAACGTGGGGCCCCTGAAGCTTTCTTT. Residues: CSVERGAPEAFF.

The rearrangement uses TRBV4-1 and TRBJ2-3; 14 nucleotides match TRBD2. The CDR3 is 18 amino acids. Germline CDR1 MGHRA, CDR2 YSYEKL. V lost 4 bases and J lost 0; bases outside the gene matches: 6. CDR3 sequence reads: CASSPGLAGGPSTDTQYF. Here the CDR3 DNA reads TGCGCCAGCAGCCCCGGACTAGCGGGAGGTCCTAGCACAGATACGCAGTATTTT.

The V and J genes are TRBV9 and TRBJ2-7; the D gene is possibly TRBD2 (7 bases). Germline V CDR1 and CDR2: SGDLS, YYNGEE. The CDR3 covers 16 residues. Trimming cost V 0 bases and J 2 bases, with 15 bases left between them. The CDR3 DNA sequence: TGTGCCAGCAGCGTAGGGGGGGGCGGGGACACCTACGAGCAGTACTTC. Protein: CASSVGGGGDTYEQYF. The variable domain in full, completed from reference TRBV9 and TRBJ2-7, reads DSGVTQTPKHLITATGQRVTLRCSPRSGDLSVYWYQQSLDQGLQFLIQYYNGEERAKGNILERFSAQQFPDLHSELNLSSLELGDSALYFCASSVGGGGDTYEQYFGPGTRLTVT.

The chain couples TRBV28 to TRBJ1-6; 9 bases fit TRBD1. From germline, CDR1 is MDHEN and CDR2 SYDVKM. J was trimmed by 6 bases and V by 5 bases; bases with no gene match: 5. The CDR3 covers 15 residues. The CDR3 spells CASSQQGAGNSPLHF. CDR3 in DNA: TGTGCCAGCAGTCAACAGGGGGCGGGTAATTCACCCCTCCACTTT.

The genes are TRBV29-1 and TRBJ1-4; perhaps TRBD1 as D (6 bases). V was shortened by 4 bases and J by 6 bases, with 12 bases between the two germline ends. In germline, CDR1 is SQVTM, CDR2 ANQGSEA. This CDR3 is built from 13 residues. In DNA form, the CDR3 reads TGCAGCGTTGGCAGGGGAAGAGATGAAAAACTGTTTTTT. This encodes CSVGRGRDEKLFF.

The CDR3 region has the DNA TGTGCCAGCACCCTTGACACTGCCAGCTCCTACGAGCAGTACTTC. Translation gives CASTLDTASSYEQYF. The V and J genes are TRBV28 and TRBJ2-7; D gene uncertain. Germline CDR1 and CDR2: MDHEN and SYDVKM. The V end lost 7 bases, the J end lost 0 bases, and 16 bases lay between the germline ends. This CDR3 region has 15 residues.

The gene calls are TRBV6-6 and TRBJ1-1; D is perhaps TRBD1 (6 bases). Germline V gene sequence: CDR1 MNHNY, CDR2 SVGAGI (reference sequence). This CDR3 has 15 residues. Between the trimmed V and J ends, which lost 7 bases and 1 base, there was a span of 16 bases. CDR3 sequence (DNA): TGTGCCAGCACTCCCCGTTTAGGGGGGAACACTGAAGCTTTCTTT. It translates to CASTPRLGGNTEAFF.

This chain uses TRBV7-9 with TRBJ2-2; 7 bases align to TRBD1. In germline, CDR1 is SEHNR, CDR2 FQNEAQ (reference sequence). V was pared by 4 bases and J by 2 bases, with 16 bases of the junction left unmatched. There are 19 residues in the CDR3. CDR3 amino acids: CASSSEGIRGPLNTGELFF. In DNA, the CDR3 is TGTGCCAGCAGCTCTGAGGGTATTAGGGGGCCCCTCAACACCGGGGAGCTGTTTTTT. The full variable domain, in which reference TRBV7-9 and TRBJ2-2 provide the parts outside the CDR3, is DTGVSQNPRHKITKRGQNVTFRCDPISEHNRLYWYRQTLGQGPEFLTYFQNEAQLEKSRLLSDRFSAERPKGSFSTLEIQRTEQGDSAMYLCASSSEGIRGPLNTGELFFGEGSRLTVL.

V is TRBV5-6 and J is TRBJ2-3, with 11 bases that match TRBD2. Germline assignment: CDR1 SGHDT and CDR2 YYEEEE. The CDR3 spans 17 residues. The V gene end was trimmed by 7 bases and the J gene end by 2 bases; junction bases not matched to a gene: 12. In DNA form, the CDR3 reads TGTGCCAGCTGGCGGCTAGCGGGGGGCGGTAACACAGATACGCAGTATTTT. It encodes CASWRLAGGGNTDTQYF.

This clone was counted a single time. This chain links TRBV7-9 with TRBJ1-6, with no clear D. Germline V gene lookup returns CDR1 SEHNR and CDR2 FQNEAQ (reference sequence). V lost 0 bases, J lost 4 bases, and 7 bases lay in between. The length of the CDR3 is 15 residues. This chain's CDR3 is CASSLATAYNSPLHF. Written as DNA, the CDR3 is TGTGCCAGCAGCTTAGCAACAGCATATAATTCACCCCTCCACTTT.

The chain joins TRBV28 to TRBJ2-2; 7 bases match TRBD1. CDR1 and CDR2 from the germline V gene are MDHEN and SYDVKM. This CDR3 is 14 amino acids long. V trimming: 6 bases; J trimming: 7 bases; junction bases outside the gene matches: 8. The CDR3, as DNA: TGTGCCAGCAGACCACAGGGGCGGAGCGGGGAGCTGTTTTTT. Its protein is CASRPQGRSGELFF.

The J gene is TRBJ2-7, the V gene TRBV11-2, with 10 positions matching TRBD2. J was trimmed by 3 bases and V by 4 bases; bases with no gene match: 6. The CDR3 sequence is 15 residues long. CDR1 and CDR2 (germline): SGHAT, FQNNGV. This CDR3 is CASSSYSGGNYEQYF. The CDR3 region has the DNA TGTGCCAGCAGCTCCTATAGCGGGGGGAACTACGAGCAGTACTTC.

The chain has TRBV7-9 and TRBJ2-5; D might be TRBD1 (5 bases). There are 16 residues in the CDR3. Deletions cut 5 bases from V and 1 base from J, with 17 bases between. Germline V CDR1 and CDR2: SEHNR, FQNEAQ (reference sequence). The CDR3 DNA follows: TGTGCCAGCAGCACGCGACAGAGTACGTTCCAAGAGACCCAGTACTTC. It codes for CASSTRQSTFQETQYF.

The chain has TRBV4-1 and TRBJ1-4, with unresolved D. This CDR3 spans 12 amino acids. Trimming removed 1 base at V and 8 bases at J, with 5 bases between. Germline V lookup: CDR1 MGHRA, CDR2 YSYEKL. Here the CDR3 reads CASSQALEKLFF. The CDR3 bases are TGCGCCAGCAGCCAAGCTTTGGAAAAACTGTTTTTT.

The V call is TRBV27, the J call TRBJ2-5, with no clear D. Germline CDR1 and CDR2: MNHEY and SMNVEV (reference sequence). The length of the CDR3 is 11 residues. V lost 5 bases to trimming and J lost 4 bases, with 5 bases between them. The CDR3 region is CASSHRETQYF. DNA of the CDR3: TGTGCCAGCAGTCACAGAGAGACCCAGTACTTC.

Comment on this clone: A read error may produce the germline difference seen at one junction end. The chain joins TRBV14 to TRBJ2-1; D might be TRBD1 (6 bases). Germline loops: CDR1 SGHDN, CDR2 FVKESK. The CDR3 consists of 17 residues. DNA for the CDR3: TGTGCCAGCAGCCGTATAACAGGGCTTTATCGGAATCCTGAGGAGTTCTTC. Amino acids: CASSRITGLYRNPEEFF.

The CDR3 spells CATKRRTPNTGELFF. The CDR3 DNA reads as TGTGCCACTAAACGAAGGACACCTAACACCGGGGAGCTGTTTTTT. The rearrangement uses TRBV6-5 and TRBJ2-2, with D possibly matching TRBD1 (5 bases). Germline CDR1 is MNHEY and CDR2 is SVGAGI. Trimming shortened V by 10 bases and J by 2 bases, and 17 bases separated the two germline ends. The CDR3 sequence is 15 residues long.

This rearrangement joins TRBV5-8 to TRBJ2-5, with a tentative D call TRBD1 (6 bases). The CDR3 covers 13 residues. Per the germline V gene, CDR1 is SGHTS and CDR2 is YDEGEE. V lost 7 bases and J lost 2, with 12 bases in between. CDR3 in amino acids: CASGRQVQETQYF. The CDR3 DNA is TGTGCCAGCGGCCGACAGGTACAAGAGACCCAGTACTTC.